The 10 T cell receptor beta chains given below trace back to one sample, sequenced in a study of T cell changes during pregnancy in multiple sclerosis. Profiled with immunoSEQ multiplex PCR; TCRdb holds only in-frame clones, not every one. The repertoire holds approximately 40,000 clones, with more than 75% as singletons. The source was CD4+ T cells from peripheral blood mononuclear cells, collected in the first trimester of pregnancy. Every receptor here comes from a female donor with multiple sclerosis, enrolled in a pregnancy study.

For the CDR3, the DNA is TGTGCCAGCAGCTTAGCGCTAGCGGGGTGGTACAATGAGCAGTTCTTC. Its translation: CASSLALAGWYNEQFF. The chain couples TRBV7-8 to TRBJ2-1, with 9 bases lining up with TRBD2. This CDR3 is 16 amino acids long. CDR1 and CDR2 from the germline V gene are SGHVS and FQNEAQ. J was trimmed by 4 bases and V by 0 bases; bases with no gene match: 4.

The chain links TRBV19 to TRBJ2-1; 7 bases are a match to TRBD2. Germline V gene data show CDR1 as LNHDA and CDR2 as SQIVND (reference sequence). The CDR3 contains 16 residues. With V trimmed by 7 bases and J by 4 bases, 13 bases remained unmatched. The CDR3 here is CASKEVGDYPYNEQFF. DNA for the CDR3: TGTGCCAGTAAAGAAGTAGGGGACTACCCGTACAATGAGCAGTTCTTC.

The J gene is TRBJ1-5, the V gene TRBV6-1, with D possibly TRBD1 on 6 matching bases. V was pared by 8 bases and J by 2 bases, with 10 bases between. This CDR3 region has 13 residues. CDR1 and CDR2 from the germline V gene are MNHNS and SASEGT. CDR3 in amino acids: CASAGAGNQPQHF. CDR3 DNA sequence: TGTGCCAGCGCGGGGGCGGGCAATCAGCCCCAGCATTTT.

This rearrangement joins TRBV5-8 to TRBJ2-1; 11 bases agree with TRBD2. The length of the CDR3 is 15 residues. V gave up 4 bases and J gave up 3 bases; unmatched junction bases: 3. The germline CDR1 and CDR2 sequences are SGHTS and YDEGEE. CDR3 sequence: CASSLGTSGYNEQFF. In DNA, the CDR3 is TGTGCCAGCAGCCTAGGGACTAGCGGCTACAATGAGCAGTTCTTC.

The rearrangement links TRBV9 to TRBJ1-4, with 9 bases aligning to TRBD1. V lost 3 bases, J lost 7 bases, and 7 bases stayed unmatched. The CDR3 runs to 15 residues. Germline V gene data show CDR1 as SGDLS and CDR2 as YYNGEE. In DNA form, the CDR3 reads TGTGCCAGCAGCGGGGACAGGGATCTGGGTGAAAAACTGTTTTTT. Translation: CASSGDRDLGEKLFF.

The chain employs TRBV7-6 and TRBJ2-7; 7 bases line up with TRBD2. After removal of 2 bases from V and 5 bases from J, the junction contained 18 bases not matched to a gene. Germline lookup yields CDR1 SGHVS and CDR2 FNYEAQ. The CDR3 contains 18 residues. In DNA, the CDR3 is TGTGCCAGCAGCTTAAATATGGCCTCTATGGCGGGAGAAAACGAGCAGTACTTC. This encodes CASSLNMASMAGENEQYF.

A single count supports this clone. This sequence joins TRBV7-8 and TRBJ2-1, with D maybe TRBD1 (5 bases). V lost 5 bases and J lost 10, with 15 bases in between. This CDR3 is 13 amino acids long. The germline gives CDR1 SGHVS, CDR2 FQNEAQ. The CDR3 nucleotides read TGTGCCAGCAGCGCCACAGGTTTAAGAGAGCAGTTCTTC. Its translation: CASSATGLREQFF.

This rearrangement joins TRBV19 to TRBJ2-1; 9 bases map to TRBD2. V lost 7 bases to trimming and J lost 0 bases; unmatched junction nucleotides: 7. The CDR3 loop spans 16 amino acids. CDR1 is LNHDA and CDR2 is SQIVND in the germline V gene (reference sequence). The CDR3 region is CASTPRLADSYNEQFF. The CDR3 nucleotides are TGTGCCAGTACCCCCCGACTAGCGGACTCCTACAATGAGCAGTTCTTC.

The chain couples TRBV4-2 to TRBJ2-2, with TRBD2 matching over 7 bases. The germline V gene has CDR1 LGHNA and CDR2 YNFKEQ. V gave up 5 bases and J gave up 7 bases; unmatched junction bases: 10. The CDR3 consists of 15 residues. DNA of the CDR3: TGTGCCAGCAGCGGAGAGCTCAGGGAGGGCGGGGAGCTGTTTTTT. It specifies CASSGELREGGELFF.

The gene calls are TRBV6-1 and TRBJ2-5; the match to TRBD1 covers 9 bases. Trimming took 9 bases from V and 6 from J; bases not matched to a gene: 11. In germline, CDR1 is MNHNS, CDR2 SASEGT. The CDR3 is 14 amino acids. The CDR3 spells CASGSQGALKTQYF. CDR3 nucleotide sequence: TGTGCCAGTGGCTCACAGGGGGCCTTAAAGACCCAGTACTTC.